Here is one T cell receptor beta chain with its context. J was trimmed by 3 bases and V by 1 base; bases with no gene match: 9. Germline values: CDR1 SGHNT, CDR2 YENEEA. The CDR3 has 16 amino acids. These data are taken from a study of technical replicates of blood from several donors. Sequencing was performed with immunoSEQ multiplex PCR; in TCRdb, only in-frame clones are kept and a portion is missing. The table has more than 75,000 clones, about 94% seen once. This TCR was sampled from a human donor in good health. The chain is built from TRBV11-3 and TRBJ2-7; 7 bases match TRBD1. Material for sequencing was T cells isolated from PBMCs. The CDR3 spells CASSLGAGQGDYEQYF. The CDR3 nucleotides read TGTGCCAGCAGCTTAGGGGCAGGGCAGGGGGACTACGAGCAGTACTTC.